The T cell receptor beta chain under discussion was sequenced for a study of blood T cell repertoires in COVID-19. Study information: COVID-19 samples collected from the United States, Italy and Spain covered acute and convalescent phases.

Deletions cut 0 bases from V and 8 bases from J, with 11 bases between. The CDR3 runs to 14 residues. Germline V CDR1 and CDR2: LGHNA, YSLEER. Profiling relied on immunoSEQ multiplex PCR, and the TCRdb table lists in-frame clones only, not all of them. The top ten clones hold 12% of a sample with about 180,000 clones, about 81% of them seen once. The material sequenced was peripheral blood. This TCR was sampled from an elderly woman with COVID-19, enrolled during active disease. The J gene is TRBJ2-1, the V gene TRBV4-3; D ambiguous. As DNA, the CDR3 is TGCGCCAGCAGCCAAGATAATAGCTTCTATGAGCAGTTCTTC. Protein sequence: CASSQDNSFYEQFF.